These 25 T cell receptor beta chains came from one sample sequenced in a study of blood T cell repertoires in COVID-19. Method: immunoSEQ multiplex PCR; TCRdb's copy keeps in-frame clones and lacks some. The sample records approximately 99,000 clones, over 80% being singletons. Sequencing was carried out using peripheral blood. These receptors all come from a woman aged 70 to 79 with acute or convalescent COVID-19.

The gene calls are TRBV2 and TRBJ2-3; TRBD2 matches 11 bases. Germline CDR1 SNHLY, CDR2 FYNNEI. The CDR3 spans 17 residues. The V segment lost 2 bases and the J segment 4 bases; nucleotides outside the gene matches: 8. The CDR3 reads CASSEIRGLAVPDTQYF. The CDR3 DNA follows: TGTGCCAGCAGTGAAATCAGGGGACTAGCGGTCCCAGATACGCAGTATTTT. Based on the CDR3 plus reference TRBV2 and TRBJ2-3, the full variable domain is EPEVTQTPSHQVTQMGQEVILRCVPISNHLYFYWYRQILGQKVEFLVSFYNNEISEKSEIFDDQFSVERPDGSNFTLKIRSTKLEDSAMYFCASSEIRGLAVPDTQYFGPGTRLTVL.

The chain combines TRBV23-1 with TRBJ1-6; 7 bases map to TRBD1. TRBV23-1 is reported as an ORF; its role is uncertain. The CDR3 covers 17 residues. V was pared by 8 bases and J by 1 base, with 11 bases of the junction left unmatched. This chain's CDR3 is CASLRGPVGSYNSPLHF. DNA of the CDR3: TGCGCCAGCCTAAGGGGGCCAGTAGGGTCCTATAATTCACCCCTCCACTTT.

The chain carries TRBV7-2 and TRBJ1-1, with unresolved D. The CDR3 extends over 13 amino acids. Germline V lookup: CDR1 SGHTA, CDR2 FQGNSA. Deletions cut 5 bases from V and 1 base from J, with 8 bases between. The CDR3 loop is CASSPRENTEAFF. The CDR3, as DNA: TGTGCCAGCAGCCCCCGAGAGAACACTGAAGCTTTCTTT.

This chain links TRBV25-1 with TRBJ2-5; 9 bases agree with TRBD1. The length of the CDR3 is 14 residues. Germline CDR1 is MGHDK and CDR2 is SYGVNS. V shed 4 bases, J shed 4 bases, and the junction held 4 bases outside the gene matches. The CDR3 is CASSGQGGGETQYF. CDR3 DNA sequence: TGTGCCAGCAGTGGACAGGGGGGAGGAGAGACCCAGTACTTC.

The chain couples TRBV28 to TRBJ2-1; TRBD2 matches 7 bases. The CDR3 totals 16 residues. V was pared by 6 bases and J by 6 bases, with 14 bases of the junction left unmatched. Looked up from germline, CDR1 is MDHEN and CDR2 is SYDVKM. The chain's CDR3 is CASSVTLAPRANEQFF. CDR3 nucleotide sequence: TGTGCCAGCAGCGTAACACTAGCGCCCCGGGCCAATGAGCAGTTCTTC.

The chain uses TRBV2 and TRBJ1-5; 7 bases fit TRBD1. Germline values: CDR1 SNHLY, CDR2 FYNNEI. The junction had 6 bases not matched to a gene; V was cut back by 6 bases and J by 4 bases. The length of the CDR3 is 14 residues. For the CDR3, the DNA is TGTGCCAGCAGCGAACAGGGGTCGAATCAGCCCCAGCATTTT. Its translation is CASSEQGSNQPQHF.

In this sample, this clone turned up once. This chain uses TRBV30 with TRBJ2-7; TRBD1 matches 7 bases. With V trimmed by 3 bases and J by 0 bases, 2 bases remained unmatched. The CDR3 is made up of 13 amino acids. CDR1 is GTSNPN, CDR2 SVGIG, per germline (reference sequence). CDR3: CAWRDRASYEQYF. CDR3 nucleotide sequence: TGTGCCTGGAGAGACAGGGCCTCCTACGAGCAGTACTTC.

V gene TRBV6-6 combines with J gene TRBJ1-1, with TRBD1 as a possible D gene (5 bases). The CDR3 spans 15 residues. V dropped 2 bases and J dropped 1 base, with 11 bases sitting between them. Looked up from germline, CDR1 is MNHNY and CDR2 is SVGAGI (reference sequence). Written as DNA, the CDR3 is TGTGCCAGCAGTTACCTCGACAGCGCGAACACTGAAGCTTTCTTT. Translated, it gives CASSYLDSANTEAFF.

This clone turned up a few times. CDR3 bases: TGTGCCAGCTTCTCGATGGGCGAAAAACTGTTTTTT. It translates to CASFSMGEKLFF. The chain is built from TRBV2 and TRBJ1-4; D gene uncertain. Trimming left V 8 bases short and J 8 bases short, with 12 bases between. Germline CDR1 is SNHLY and CDR2 is FYNNEI. This CDR3 comprises 12 residues.

The V and J genes are TRBV30 and TRBJ1-1; 8 bases fit TRBD1. V was clipped by 2 bases and J by 5 bases; unmatched bases: 10. Germline CDR1 GTSNPN, CDR2 SVGIG (reference sequence). CDR3 length: 15 amino acids. CDR3 bases: TGTGCCTGGAGTCCGCCGGACAGGGAAGAGACTGAAGCTTTCTTT. This translates into CAWSPPDREETEAFF.

This chain uses TRBV28 with TRBJ1-2; D ambiguous. The CDR3 runs 13 residues. Germline V CDR1 and CDR2: MDHEN, SYDVKM. The ends were cut back, 3 bases at V and 5 bases at J, with 10 bases in the middle. CDR3 residues: CASSLGPEYGYTF. The CDR3 nucleotides are TGTGCCAGCAGTTTGGGCCCTGAGTATGGCTACACCTTC.

The chain has TRBV9 and TRBJ2-3; 7 nucleotides match TRBD2. V was clipped by 0 bases and J by 2 bases; unmatched bases: 6. This CDR3 contains 16 residues. Germline CDR1 SGDLS, CDR2 YYNGEE. The CDR3 DNA sequence: TGTGCCAGCAGCGTAGGAGGGAGCGGGAACACAGATACGCAGTATTTT. It encodes CASSVGGSGNTDTQYF.

This rearrangement joins TRBV11-1 to TRBJ1-2; D not certain. The ends were cut back, 4 bases at V and 5 bases at J, with 14 bases in the middle. This CDR3 region has 14 residues. Germline-derived CDR1 and CDR2 are SGHAT and FQDESV (reference sequence). CDR3 sequence reads: CASSSLDKGYGYTF. The CDR3 DNA reads as TGTGCCAGCAGCTCGCTTGACAAAGGATATGGCTACACCTTC.

The V call is TRBV7-8, the J call TRBJ2-5, with D possibly matching TRBD2 (5 bases). Germline V gene sequence: CDR1 SGHVS, CDR2 FQNEAQ. Trimming pared 5 bases from V and 2 bases from J, leaving 9 bases between. The CDR3 runs to 13 residues. CDR3 protein: CASSASGQETQYF. The CDR3 region has the DNA TGTGCCAGCAGCGCCAGCGGACAAGAGACCCAGTACTTC.

This chain links TRBV7-2 with TRBJ2-3; 10 nucleotides match TRBD2. Germline CDR1 reads SGHTA; CDR2 reads FQGNSA. Germline trimming cut 1 base from V and 2 bases from J; bases unmatched to any gene: 6. The CDR3 is made up of 17 amino acids. The CDR3 loop is CASSLDLAGANTDTQYF. As DNA, the CDR3 is TGTGCCAGCAGCTTAGATCTAGCGGGGGCGAACACAGATACGCAGTATTTT.

The V call is TRBV24-1, the J call TRBJ2-1; D gene uncertain. Germline V gives CDR1 KGHDR, CDR2 SFDVKD. The V end was cut by 4 bases, the J end by 4 bases, with 4 bases between. The CDR3 consists of 12 residues. CDR3 in DNA: TGTGCCACCAGTGACCTATACAATGAGCAGTTCTTC. This sequence encodes CATSDLYNEQFF.

This clone was detected a few times. The rearrangement joins TRBV5-6 to TRBJ1-2; 7 nucleotides align to TRBD1. Germline-derived CDR1 and CDR2 are SGHDT and YYEEEE. The V segment lost 3 bases and the J segment 9 bases; nucleotides outside the gene matches: 8. The CDR3 loop spans 13 amino acids. The CDR3 region is CASSSTGVWSYTF. The CDR3 DNA follows: TGTGCCAGCAGCTCCACAGGGGTTTGGAGCTACACCTTC.

V and J are TRBV25-1 and TRBJ1-2; 10 bases map to TRBD1. The CDR3 loop spans 16 amino acids. Per the germline V gene, CDR1 is MGHDK and CDR2 is SYGVNS. V lost 4 bases, J lost 5 bases, and 10 bases stayed unmatched. The CDR3 nucleotides read TGTGCCAGCAGTGGGGTGGGACAGGGGCGTGGTTATGGCTACACCTTC. It yields the protein CASSGVGQGRGYGYTF.

The chain couples TRBV5-1 to TRBJ2-1; TRBD2 is a possible D gene (5 bases). The CDR3 runs to 15 residues. Per the germline V gene, CDR1 is SGHRS and CDR2 is YFSETQ. Between the trimmed V and J ends, which lost 0 bases and 1 base, there was a span of 8 bases. In nucleotides, the CDR3 is TGCGCCAGCAGCTTGGAACAGCGGTCCTACAATGAGCAGTTCTTC. Protein: CASSLEQRSYNEQFF.

The table lists this clone with a count of one. The chain combines TRBV21-1 with TRBJ1-6; TRBD1 is the table's D call and was not checked against the DNA. TRBV21-1 is termed a pseudogene. CDR3 length: 19 residues. The CDR3 coding sequence is TGTGCCAGCAGCAGCAACCGGGACAGGGGGCCAAAGATAAATTCACCCCTCCACTTT. This translates into CASSSNRDRGPKINSPLHF.

CDR3 loop: CASSIVRAARRDTIYF. DNA of the CDR3: TGTGCCAGTAGTATAGTGAGGGCGGCGCGGCGGGACACCATATATTTT. The chain links TRBV19 to TRBJ1-3; the D is unclear. This CDR3 spans 16 amino acids. V was cut by 1 base and J by 8 bases, with 18 bases left in between. Germline loops: CDR1 LNHDA, CDR2 SQIVND (reference sequence).

The V gene is TRBV10-3, the J gene TRBJ1-1; 10 positions agree with TRBD1. This CDR3 contains 15 residues. CDR1 and CDR2 (germline): ENHRY, SYGVKD. Trimming took 1 base from V and 2 from J; bases not matched to a gene: 1. DNA of the CDR3: TGTGCCATCAGTGAGTGGGACAGGGGAAACACTGAAGCTTTCTTT. Amino acids: CAISEWDRGNTEAFF.

This clone was found once. The sample carries other DNA sequences with the same CDR3. V usage is TRBV27 and J usage is TRBJ2-1; a weak D match, TRBD1 (5 bases). Trimming removed 5 bases from V and 0 bases from J, with 11 bases in between. In germline, CDR1 is MNHEY, CDR2 SMNVEV (reference sequence). The CDR3 totals 15 residues. The CDR3 nucleotides are TGTGCCAGCAGTAGTCGACAGAGCTCCTACAATGAGCAGTTCTTC. Translation gives CASSSRQSSYNEQFF.

The V call is TRBV6-5, the J call TRBJ2-3, with TRBD2 as a possible D gene (6 bases). V was shortened by 6 bases and J by 4 bases, with 17 bases between the two germline ends. The CDR3 runs to 15 residues. The germline V gene encodes CDR1 MNHEY and CDR2 SVGAGI. In DNA, the CDR3 is TGTGCCAGCAGAGCGGGCGGAAATCGGGCAGATACGCAGTATTTT. This sequence encodes CASRAGGNRADTQYF.

The chain joins TRBV7-8 to TRBJ1-2; possibly TRBD1 for D (5 bases). From germline, CDR1 is SGHVS and CDR2 FQNEAQ. Trimming took 4 bases from V and 0 from J, leaving 9 bases between them. The CDR3 length is 14 residues. The CDR3, as DNA: TGTGCCAGCAGCTCGGGGGTAGCTAACTATGGCTACACCTTC. This sequence encodes CASSSGVANYGYTF.